This TCR beta chain appears in the sequencing data of a study of regulatory dendritic cells for organ transplantation. The CDR3 has 16 residues. Trimming cost V 1 base and J 5 bases; bases outside gene matches: 10. The germline V gene encodes CDR1 SGHTA and CDR2 FQGNSA. Sorted T cells were CFSE-labeled and cultured less than 6 days with allogeneic regulatory or mature dendritic cells at 1:10. Here immunoSEQ multiplex PCR was the method, and the copy in TCRdb shows in-frame clones only, minus some. The top ten clones hold approximately 3.7% of a sample with 6,000 to 8,500 clones, roughly 67% of them seen once. Study-wide results and caveats: Regulatory dendritic cells appeared to expand memory CD8+ clones less than mature ones. Memory T cells were less diverse than naive, with memory CD8+ most oligoclonal.

The table lists this clone with a count of one. The antigen is not known. The sequence was obtained from a human donor in good health. Sequenced material: memory CD4+ T cells from blood cultured with dendritic cells. Specified subset: CD45RO+ memory T cells. The chain employs TRBV7-2 and TRBJ2-5; 7 nucleotides line up with TRBD2. The DNA for the CDR3 is TGTGCCAGCAGCTTAGTCGGGGAGGGCCGAGTGGAGACCCAGTACTTC. Translating it yields CASSLVGEGRVETQYF.